The 7 T cell receptor beta chains presented below share a single source sample, sequenced in a study of monozygotic twins with inflammatory bowel disease. TCRdb reanalyzed the 5' RACE reads and collapses them to one entry per CDR3 protein, without DNA. The specimen's table records nearly 450,000 distinct CDR3 sequences. The sequenced material came from blood. All receptors come from a human donor with ulcerative colitis or Crohn's disease, or a healthy co-twin of an affected twin (not recorded which).

This chain links TRBV7-9 with TRBJ2-5; TCRdb's D call, TRBD1, is unchecked because there is no DNA. The CDR3 is 16 amino acids. Germline V gene lookup returns CDR1 SEHNR and CDR2 FQNEAQ (reference sequence). This CDR3 is CASSLGQRGMEETQYF.

The chain is built from TRBV24-1 and TRBJ2-5. CDR1 is KGHDR and CDR2 is SFDVKD in the germline V gene. CDR3 length: 13 residues. The CDR3 region is CATSDSRRETQYF.

This chain connects TRBV9 to TRBJ2-1; the D call from TCRdb, TRBD1, cannot be confirmed without DNA. The germline CDR1 and CDR2 sequences are SGDLS and YYNGEE. This CDR3 has 15 residues. The CDR3 spells CASSIGVGVSNEQFF.

V gene TRBV14 combines with J gene TRBJ2-3; TCRdb lists TRBD2, though no DNA is available to test this call. Germline loops: CDR1 SGHDN, CDR2 FVKESK. There are 15 residues in the CDR3. CDR3 amino acids: CASSQQAGLADTQYF.

The chain combines TRBV4-3 with TRBJ1-6. This CDR3 has 13 residues. Germline CDR1 LGHNA, CDR2 YSLEER. The CDR3 loop is CASRQVQASPLHF.

The genes are TRBV10-3 and TRBJ1-6. Germline V gene sequence: CDR1 ENHRY, CDR2 SYGVKD. The CDR3 spans 15 residues. The CDR3 reads CAIRVDTRDNSPLHF.

The chain recombines TRBV10-3 with TRBJ2-1; TCRdb selects TRBD2, and the lack of DNA leaves this call unchecked. The CDR3 spans 15 residues. The germline V gene encodes CDR1 ENHRY and CDR2 SYGVKD. The chain's CDR3 is CAISEGGLVYNEQFF.